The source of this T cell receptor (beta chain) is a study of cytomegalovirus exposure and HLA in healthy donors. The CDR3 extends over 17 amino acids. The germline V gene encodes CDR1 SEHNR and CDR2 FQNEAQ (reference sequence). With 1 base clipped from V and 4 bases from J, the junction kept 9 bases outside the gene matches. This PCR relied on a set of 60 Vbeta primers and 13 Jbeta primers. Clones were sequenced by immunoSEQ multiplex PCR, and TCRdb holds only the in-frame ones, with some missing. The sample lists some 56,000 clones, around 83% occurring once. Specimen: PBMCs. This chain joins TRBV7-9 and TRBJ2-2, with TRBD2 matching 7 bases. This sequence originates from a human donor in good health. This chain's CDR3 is CASSLVGGSRGTGELFF. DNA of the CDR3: TGTGCCAGCAGCTTAGTAGGCGGGAGCCGGGGCACCGGGGAGCTGTTTTTT. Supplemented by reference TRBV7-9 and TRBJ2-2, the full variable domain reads DTGVSQNPRHKITKRGQNVTFRCDPISEHNRLYWYRQTLGQGPEFLTYFQNEAQLEKSRLLSDRFSAERPKGSFSTLEIQRTEQGDSAMYLCASSLVGGSRGTGELFFGEGSRLTVL.